One and the same sample provided the 2 T cell receptor beta chains below, sequenced in a study of T cells after yellow fever vaccination. TCRdb itself ran the 5' RACE reads through MiXCR, one entry per CDR3 protein. Altogether approximately 600,000 distinct CDR3 sequences are present, 10% to 15% being singletons, with the ten largest covering under 15%. This sample comprised PBMCs, obtained on the day of the yellow fever booster vaccination. Every receptor here comes from a man aged 25-45 years who received the YFV17D yellow fever vaccine.

This clonotype was seen more than once but under ten times. The chain employs TRBV18 and TRBJ2-3; 8 bases fit TRBD2. V lost 3 bases to trimming and J lost 3 bases; unmatched junction nucleotides: 5. CDR3 length: 15 residues. CDR1 is KGHSH and CDR2 is LQKENI in the germline V gene. In DNA, the CDR3 is TGTGCCAGCTCACCGGGACTAGGGTCAACAGATACGCAGTATTTT. As protein: CASSPGLGSTDTQYF.

This clonotype has more than one count but fewer than ten. The chain recombines TRBV5-5 with TRBJ2-1; D uncertain. V was shortened by 0 bases and J by 7 bases, with 17 bases between the two germline ends. CDR3 length equals 16 residues. CDR1 and CDR2 (germline): SGHKS, YYEKEE (reference sequence). CDR3 nucleotides: TGTGCCAGCAGCTTGGAGGTGCAGCCCGTGGGTAATGAGCAGTTCTTC. Translated, it gives CASSLEVQPVGNEQFF. Full variable domain (outside the CDR3, taken from reference TRBV5-5 and TRBJ2-1): DAGVTQSPTHLIKTRGQQVTLRCSPISGHKSVSWYQQVLGQGPQFIFQYYEKEERGRGNFPDRFSARQFPNYSSELNVNALLLGDSALYLCASSLEVQPVGNEQFFGPGTRLTVL.